Below, 19 T cell receptor beta chains from the same sample are listed, as sequenced in a study of neurological immune-mediated disorders. Using its own MiXCR run on the 5' RACE reads, TCRdb lists one record per CDR3 protein. The data contain 70,000 to 90,000 distinct CDR3 sequences, 5% to 6.5% of them singletons. Time point of the sample: longitudinal time-point 2. The sequenced sample consisted of PBMCs. These receptors all come from a woman aged 55-69 years with multiple sclerosis.

The sample holds many counts of this clonotype. The chain couples TRBV20-1 to TRBJ1-6; TRBD1 is a possible D gene (5 bases). This CDR3 has 13 amino acids. V dropped 0 bases and J dropped 9 bases, with 9 bases sitting between them. The germline CDR1 and CDR2 sequences are DFQATT and SNEGSKA (reference sequence). The CDR3 DNA reads TGCAGTGCTAGAGATTCAGGGCCTTCACCCCTCCACTTT. Amino acid sequence: CSARDSGPSPLHF.

This clonotype has ten or more counts. The V and J genes are TRBV15 and TRBJ1-5; 7 positions match TRBD1. The CDR3 runs 12 residues. Germline assignment: CDR1 LNHNV and CDR2 YYDKDF (reference sequence). Germline trimming cut 6 bases from V and 6 bases from J; bases unmatched to any gene: 2. CDR3 protein: CATSQGVQPQHF. Written as DNA, the CDR3 is TGTGCCACCAGTCAGGGGGTTCAGCCCCAGCATTTT.

This clonotype was seen many times. The chain links TRBV11-2 to TRBJ2-5; 14 bases are shared with TRBD2. This CDR3 comprises 15 residues. Germline CDR1 reads SGHAT; CDR2 reads FQNNGV. Trimming removed 5 bases from V and 4 bases from J; junction bases left unmatched: 3. CDR3 loop: CASSGTSGGVETQYF. The CDR3 DNA reads TGTGCCAGCAGCGGGACTAGCGGGGGTGTAGAGACCCAGTACTTC.

This clonotype was recorded many times. The chain uses TRBV2 and TRBJ2-1; TRBD2 matches 7 bases. Germline V gives CDR1 SNHLY, CDR2 FYNNEI. This CDR3 region has 14 residues. The trim removed 8 bases at V and 5 bases at J, leaving 9 bases unmatched. CDR3 bases: TGTGCCAGCTTTACGCTTGGGGGGGACAATGAGCAGTTCTTC. This encodes CASFTLGGDNEQFF.

This clonotype was recorded at least ten times. V gene TRBV5-6 combines with J gene TRBJ2-3, with 10 bases identical to TRBD2. CDR1 and CDR2 from the germline V gene are SGHDT and YYEEEE. The junction had 17 bases not matched to a gene; V was cut back by 9 bases and J by 10 bases. The CDR3 contains 15 residues. CDR3 nucleotide sequence: TGTGCCACCTGGACTAGCGGAACCCCTACAGAAGCGCAGTATTTT. Translating it yields CATWTSGTPTEAQYF.

This clonotype was found many times. In DNA form, the CDR3 reads TGTGCCAGCAGCTCAACAGGTAGCACAGATACGCAGTATTTT. As protein: CASSSTGSTDTQYF. The rearrangement uses TRBV7-2 and TRBJ2-3; possible D gene TRBD1, 5 bases. The germline V gene has CDR1 SGHTA and CDR2 FQGNSA. The ends were cut back, 4 bases at V and 0 bases at J, with 8 bases in the middle. The CDR3 runs 14 residues. Supplemented by reference TRBV7-2 and TRBJ2-3, the full variable domain reads GAGVSQSPSNKVTEKGKDVELRCDPISGHTALYWYRQSLGQGLEFLIYFQGNSAPDKSGLPSDRFSAERTGGSVSTLTIQRTQQEDSAVYLCASSSTGSTDTQYFGPGTRLTVL.

Many counts were recorded for this clonotype. The V gene is TRBV7-9, the J gene TRBJ2-3; D remains ambiguous. The germline gives CDR1 SEHNR, CDR2 FQNEAQ (reference sequence). V dropped 5 bases and J dropped 3 bases, with 18 bases sitting between them. The CDR3 has 16 residues. The CDR3 DNA follows: TGTGCCAGCAGCCAGGCGCTAGGAAAAGGAACAGATACGCAGTATTTT. Amino acids: CASSQALGKGTDTQYF.

This clonotype was detected ten times or more. The chain couples TRBV7-6 to TRBJ2-5, with D perhaps matching TRBD2 (5 bases). This CDR3 spans 14 amino acids. CDR1 and CDR2 (germline): SGHVS, FNYEAQ. Trimming removed 1 base from V and 9 bases from J, with 15 bases in between. The CDR3: CASSLVTTHGAQYF. In nucleotides, the CDR3 is TGTGCCAGCAGCTTAGTGACGACCCACGGGGCCCAGTACTTC.

There are many counts of this clonotype. The rearrangement joins TRBV3-1 to TRBJ1-2, with D hard to call. The CDR3 runs to 14 residues. Germline-derived CDR1 and CDR2 are LGHDT and YNNKEL (reference sequence). Trimming took off 2 bases at V and 5 bases at J, with 12 bases between the two ends. The CDR3 DNA sequence: TGTGCCAGCAGCCAACCCCCCGGCGGGTATGGCTACACCTTC. This gives the protein CASSQPPGGYGYTF.

In this sample, this clonotype turned up many times. The V and J genes are TRBV2 and TRBJ1-2, with D possibly being TRBD1 (6 bases). V was shortened by 5 bases and J by 8 bases, with 15 bases between the two germline ends. The CDR3 is made up of 13 amino acids. Germline V lookup: CDR1 SNHLY, CDR2 FYNNEI. The CDR3 here is CASSPPTGRGYTF. The CDR3 bases are TGTGCCAGCAGTCCCCCGACAGGCCGGGGCTACACCTTC.

This clonotype was detected ten times or more. This chain joins TRBV29-1 and TRBJ1-4; weak D call: TRBD1 (6 bases). Per germline, CDR1 SQVTM and CDR2 ANQGSEA. V was cut by 0 bases and J by 8 bases, with 16 bases left in between. The CDR3 loop spans 15 amino acids. The CDR3 DNA follows: TGCAGCGTTGAAGAAGGGGGGCGGGGAGTCGAAAAACTGTTTTTT. It yields the protein CSVEEGGRGVEKLFF.

This clonotype was seen repeatedly, ten times or more. The chain combines TRBV5-1 with TRBJ1-4, with a possible D match to TRBD1 (5 bases). V lost 5 bases, J lost 7 bases, and 15 bases lay in between. CDR3 length equals 14 residues. The V gene's germline CDR1 is SGHRS and CDR2 YFSETQ. The CDR3 here is CASRSGTSAEKLFF. Here the CDR3 DNA reads TGCGCCAGCAGGTCTGGGACGTCGGCTGAAAAACTGTTTTTT.

This clonotype has ten or more counts. The V and J genes are TRBV5-1 and TRBJ1-1; no clear D. CDR3 length: 14 residues. CDR1 and CDR2 (germline): SGHRS, YFSETQ. Trimming stripped 5 bases from V and 1 base from J, with 12 bases between. The DNA of the CDR3 is TGCGCCAGCAGTCGTGACACCGCGAACACTGAAGCTTTCTTT. Protein product: CASSRDTANTEAFF.

This clonotype was detected many times. The chain combines TRBV7-2 with TRBJ1-1; the match to TRBD1 covers 8 bases. CDR3 length: 15 residues. The junction had 15 bases not matched to a gene; V was cut back by 8 bases and J by 7 bases. Germline-derived CDR1 and CDR2 are SGHTA and FQGNSA. In DNA form, the CDR3 reads TGTGCCAGCCTCCGGCCCGGGACAGGAAAAGGTGAAGCTTTCTTT. Amino acids: CASLRPGTGKGEAFF.

CDR3 in amino acids: CASSFQGSDEQFF. As DNA, the CDR3 is TGTGCCAGCAGCTTCCAGGGGTCGGATGAGCAGTTCTTC. This sequence joins TRBV7-7 and TRBJ2-1, with D perhaps matching TRBD1 (6 bases). Germline CDR1 reads SSHAT; CDR2 reads FNYEAQ (reference sequence). CDR3 length: 13 amino acids. The ends were cut back, 3 bases at V and 8 bases at J, with 11 bases in the middle.

This clonotype has a count of ten or more. The V gene is TRBV5-1, the J gene TRBJ2-7, with 7 bases matching TRBD2. Germline CDR1 and CDR2: SGHRS and YFSETQ. Unmatched junction bases numbered 7, after V lost 4 bases and J lost 3 bases. This CDR3 region has 14 residues. The CDR3 is CASSAVTGGYEQYF. The CDR3, as DNA: TGCGCCAGCAGCGCGGTCACGGGGGGCTACGAGCAGTACTTC. The full variable domain, rest sourced from reference TRBV5-1 and TRBJ2-7, is KAGVTQTPRYLIKTRGQQVTLSCSPISGHRSVSWYQQTPGQGLQFLFEYFSETQRNKGNFPGRFSGRQFSNSRSEMNVSTLELGDSALYLCASSAVTGGYEQYFGPGTRLTVT.

This clonotype was recorded at least ten times. The V gene is TRBV30, the J gene TRBJ2-1; D remains ambiguous. The V gene's germline CDR1 is GTSNPN and CDR2 SVGIG (reference sequence). The CDR3 extends over 13 amino acids. V lost 8 bases, J lost 0 bases, and 11 bases lay in between. CDR3 in DNA: TGTGCCACTTTACGGAGCTCCTACAATGAGCAGTTCTTC. Translated: CATLRSSYNEQFF.

This clonotype was detected ten times or more. The chain is built from TRBV20-1 and TRBJ1-3; 8 nucleotides agree with TRBD1. Germline loops: CDR1 DFQATT, CDR2 SNEGSKA (reference sequence). The CDR3 consists of 18 residues. Unmatched junction bases numbered 13, after V lost 3 bases and J lost 0 bases. CDR3 residues: CSASPQPGTGYSGNTIYF. As DNA, the CDR3 is TGCAGTGCTAGTCCCCAACCCGGGACAGGCTACTCTGGAAACACCATATATTTT.

This clonotype was seen more than once but under ten times. The chain joins TRBV12-3 or TRBV12-4 to TRBJ2-5; possibly TRBD1 or TRBD2 for D (6 bases each). The V and J ends lost 7 bases and 3 bases respectively, with 12 bases between them. The CDR3 is 13 residues long. Here the CDR3 reads CASTWRDKETQYF. As DNA, the CDR3 is TGTGCCAGCACCTGGAGGGACAAAGAGACCCAGTACTTC.